Listed below are T cell receptor beta chains from one sample, sequenced in a study of shared clonotypes between healthy human individuals. The protocol was immunoSEQ multiplex PCR, while the TCRdb copy is restricted to in-frame clones and leaves out a portion. The data contain more than 2 million clones, just over 90% of them singletons. The sample comprised naive CD8+ T cells from PBMCs. The receptor set was obtained from a young man in good health. Some clones in this sample may be carry-over from other donors' samples. Each CDR3 is given with its conserved first and last residue. D genes are given only for firm matches. The size field is filled for only some rows; it gives once, few, many or a size class.

D | J | V | size | CDR3 | DNA
. | TRBJ2-7 | TRBV10-3 | . | CAISESRDLYEQYF | TGTGCCATCAGTGAGTCACGGGACCTCTACGAGCAGTACTTC
. | TRBJ1-2 | TRBV7-9 | . | CASSANQGNYGYTF | TGTGCCAGCAGCGCCAACCAGGGGAACTATGGCTACACCTTC
. | TRBJ1-3 | TRBV27 | . | CASSSMDGISGNTIYF | TGTGCCAGCAGTTCAATGGACGGGATATCTGGAAACACCATATATTTT
. | TRBJ2-7 | TRBV6-1 | once | CASSEAQRGRNRLEQYF | TGTGCCAGCAGTGAAGCTCAAAGGGGACGTAATAGGTTAGAGCAGTACTTC
. | TRBJ2-1 | TRBV7-9 | . | CASRGGTNEQFF | TGTGCCAGCAGGGGGGGAACCAATGAGCAGTTCTTC
. | TRBJ2-7 | TRBV4-3 | . | CASSQESTGPREQYF | TGCGCCAGCAGCCAAGAGAGCACAGGCCCCCGCGAGCAGTACTTC
TRBD2 | TRBJ2-7 | TRBV15 | . | CATSPGTSGRGEQYF | TGTGCCACCAGCCCCGGGACTAGCGGGAGAGGAGAGCAGTACTTC
TRBD1 | TRBJ2-3 | TRBV9 | . | CASSGNRGDTQYF | TGTGCCAGCAGCGGAAACAGGGGAGATACGCAGTATTTT
. | TRBJ1-2 | TRBV7-8 | . | CASSSDTYGYTF | TGTGCCAGCAGCTCGGACACCTATGGCTACACCTTC
TRBD1 | TRBJ2-6 | TRBV4-2 | . | CASSQDRTGSGANVLTF | TGTGCCAGCAGCCAAGATAGGACAGGGTCTGGGGCCAACGTCCTGACTTTC
. | TRBJ1-4 | TRBV2 | . | CASRPGTQRGEKLFF | TGTGCCAGCAGGCCCGGGACACAACGGGGCGAAAAACTGTTTTTT
. | TRBJ1-1 | TRBV4-3 | . | CASSQALGGLAGAFF | TGCGCCAGCAGCCAAGCTCTCGGGGGATTAGCCGGAGCTTTCTTT
TRBD2 | TRBJ2-7 | TRBV9 | once | CASSVDGTSGANEQYF | TGTGCCAGCAGCGTGGATGGTACTAGCGGGGCGAACGAGCAGTACTTC
TRBD2 | TRBJ2-1 | TRBV29-1 | . | CSVGRTSSSYNEQFF | TGCAGCGTTGGCAGGACTAGTTCCTCCTACAATGAGCAGTTCTTC
. | TRBJ1-4 | TRBV25-1 | . | CASSEFGTPGDEKLFF | TGTGCCAGCAGTGAATTCGGAACCCCAGGGGATGAAAAACTGTTTTTT
TRBD1 | TRBJ1-2 | TRBV5-1 | . | CASSTRTGGIYGYTF | TGCGCCAGCAGCACCCGGACAGGGGGGATCTATGGCTACACCTTC
TRBD1 | TRBJ1-4 | TRBV7-2 | . | CASSLAPTGGRREKLFF | TGTGCCAGCAGCTTAGCGCCGACAGGGGGGCGGCGCGAAAAACTGTTTTTT
TRBD2 | TRBJ2-3 | TRBV5-1 | once | CASSSRLAGAHTDTQYF | TGCGCCAGCAGCTCGCGCTTAGCGGGAGCCCACACAGATACGCAGTATTTT
. | TRBJ2-5 | TRBV9 | . | CASSAGGLEETQYF | TGTGCCAGCAGCGCGGGGGGCCTAGAAGAGACCCAGTACTTC
. | TRBJ2-7 | TRBV9 | . | CASSVGGTAPYEQYF | TGTGCCAGCAGCGTAGGCGGGACGGCCCCCTACGAGCAGTACTTC
. | TRBJ1-2 | TRBV6-5 | once | CASSYREGRSSGYTF | TGTGCCAGCAGTTACCGGGAGGGGCGATCGTCTGGCTACACCTTC
. | TRBJ2-5 | TRBV4-2 | . | CASSQVGQSNQETQYF | TGTGCCAGCAGCCAAGTTGGCCAGTCAAACCAAGAGACCCAGTACTTC
. | TRBJ1-1 | TRBV7-9 | . | CASSLRQSNTEAFF | TGTGCCAGCAGCTTACGCCAGTCGAACACTGAAGCTTTCTTT
. | TRBJ2-2 | TRBV7-3 | . | CASSRIEGLPGELFF | TGTGCCAGCAGCCGAATTGAAGGGCTTCCCGGGGAGCTGTTTTTT